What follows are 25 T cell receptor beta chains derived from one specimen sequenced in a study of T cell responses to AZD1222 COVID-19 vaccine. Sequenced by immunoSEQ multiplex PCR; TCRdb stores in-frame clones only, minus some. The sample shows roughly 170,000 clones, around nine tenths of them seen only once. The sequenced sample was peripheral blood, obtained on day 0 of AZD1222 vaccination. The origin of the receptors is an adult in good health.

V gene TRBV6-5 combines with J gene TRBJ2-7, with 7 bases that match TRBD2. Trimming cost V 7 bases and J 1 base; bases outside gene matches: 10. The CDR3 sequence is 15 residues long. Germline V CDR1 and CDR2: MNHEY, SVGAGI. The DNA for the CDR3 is TGTGCCAGCACCTTAATCGCTAGCGGTTCCTACGAGCAGTACTTC. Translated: CASTLIASGSYEQYF.

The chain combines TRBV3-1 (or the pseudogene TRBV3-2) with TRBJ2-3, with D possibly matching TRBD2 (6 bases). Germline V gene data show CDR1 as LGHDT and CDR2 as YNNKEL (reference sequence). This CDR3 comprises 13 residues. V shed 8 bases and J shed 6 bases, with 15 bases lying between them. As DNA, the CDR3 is TGTGCCAGCCGGGGGAGCGGCGGGGATACGCAGTATTTT. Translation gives CASRGSGGDTQYF.

The CDR3 sequence: CASSSLAGGGETQYF. In DNA form, the CDR3 reads TGTGCCAGCAGTTCCCTAGCGGGAGGCGGGGAGACCCAGTACTTC. The V and J genes are TRBV28 and TRBJ2-5, with 11 bases lining up with TRBD2. V was clipped by 4 bases and J by 5 bases; unmatched bases: 6. CDR3 size: 15 residues. The germline CDR1 and CDR2 sequences are MDHEN and SYDVKM.

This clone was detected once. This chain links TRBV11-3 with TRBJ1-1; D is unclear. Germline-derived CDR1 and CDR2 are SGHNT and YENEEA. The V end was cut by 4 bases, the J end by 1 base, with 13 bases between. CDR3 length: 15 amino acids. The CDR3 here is CASSSRGGGNTEAFF. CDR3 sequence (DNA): TGTGCCAGCAGCTCGCGGGGTGGTGGGAACACTGAAGCTTTCTTT.

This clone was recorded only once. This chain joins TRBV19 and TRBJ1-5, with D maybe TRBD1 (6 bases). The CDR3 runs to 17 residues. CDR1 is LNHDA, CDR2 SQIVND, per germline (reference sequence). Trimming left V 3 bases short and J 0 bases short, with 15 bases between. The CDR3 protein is CASSMSQGRDSNQPQHF. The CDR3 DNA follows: TGTGCCAGTAGTATGAGCCAGGGGCGGGATAGCAATCAGCCCCAGCATTTT.

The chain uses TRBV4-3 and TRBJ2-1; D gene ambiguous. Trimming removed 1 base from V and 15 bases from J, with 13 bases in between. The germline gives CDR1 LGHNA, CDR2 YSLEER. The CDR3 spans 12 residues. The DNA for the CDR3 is TGCGCCAGCAGCCAAGTTACTGGGGTGCTGTTCTTC. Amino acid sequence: CASSQVTGVLFF.

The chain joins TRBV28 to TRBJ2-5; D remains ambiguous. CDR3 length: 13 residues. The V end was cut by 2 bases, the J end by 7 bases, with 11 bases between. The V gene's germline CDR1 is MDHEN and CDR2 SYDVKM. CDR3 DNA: TGTGCCAGCAGTTTACTAGAAGGCGGGACCCAGTACTTC. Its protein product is CASSLLEGGTQYF. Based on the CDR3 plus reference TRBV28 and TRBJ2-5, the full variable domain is DVKVTQSSRYLVKRTGEKVFLECVQDMDHENMFWYRQDPGLGLRLIYFSYDVKMKEKGDIPEGYSVSREKKERFSLILESASTNQTSMYLCASSLLEGGTQYFGPGTRLLVL.

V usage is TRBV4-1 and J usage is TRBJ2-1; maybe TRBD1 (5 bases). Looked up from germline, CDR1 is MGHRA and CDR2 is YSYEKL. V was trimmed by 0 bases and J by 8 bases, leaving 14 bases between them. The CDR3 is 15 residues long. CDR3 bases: TGCGCCAGCAGCCAAGATGCGCAGGGCAGAGATGAGCAGTTCTTC. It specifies CASSQDAQGRDEQFF.

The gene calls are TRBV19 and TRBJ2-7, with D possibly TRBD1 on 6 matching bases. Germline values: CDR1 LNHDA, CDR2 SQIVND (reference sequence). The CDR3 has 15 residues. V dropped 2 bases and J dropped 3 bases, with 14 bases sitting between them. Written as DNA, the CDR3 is TGTGCCAGTAGTATAACAAATGACAGGCACTACGAGCAGTACTTC. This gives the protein CASSITNDRHYEQYF.

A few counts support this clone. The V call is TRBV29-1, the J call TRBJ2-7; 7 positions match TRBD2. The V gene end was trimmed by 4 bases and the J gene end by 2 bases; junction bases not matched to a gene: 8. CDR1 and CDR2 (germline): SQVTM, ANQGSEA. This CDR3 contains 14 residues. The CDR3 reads CSVVGGVGAYEQYF. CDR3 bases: TGCAGCGTTGTTGGGGGGGTTGGGGCCTACGAGCAGTACTTC.

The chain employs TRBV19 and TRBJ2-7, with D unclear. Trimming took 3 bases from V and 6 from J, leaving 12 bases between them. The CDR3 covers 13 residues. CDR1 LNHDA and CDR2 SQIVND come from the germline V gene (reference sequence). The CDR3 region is CASSMVPETEQYF. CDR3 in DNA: TGTGCCAGTAGTATGGTCCCAGAAACCGAGCAGTACTTC.

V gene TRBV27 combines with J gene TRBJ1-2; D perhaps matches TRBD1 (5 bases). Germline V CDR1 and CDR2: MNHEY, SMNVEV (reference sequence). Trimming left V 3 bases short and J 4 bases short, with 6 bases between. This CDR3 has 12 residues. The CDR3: CASSLGRYGYTF. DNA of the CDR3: TGTGCCAGCAGTTTGGGACGCTATGGCTACACCTTC.

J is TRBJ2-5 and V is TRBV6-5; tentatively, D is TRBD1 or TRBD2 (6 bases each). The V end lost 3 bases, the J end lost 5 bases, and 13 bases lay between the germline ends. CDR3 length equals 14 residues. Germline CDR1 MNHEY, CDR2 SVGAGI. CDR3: CASSYGGRRETQYF. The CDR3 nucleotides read TGTGCCAGCAGTTATGGGGGGCGTCGGGAGACCCAGTACTTC.

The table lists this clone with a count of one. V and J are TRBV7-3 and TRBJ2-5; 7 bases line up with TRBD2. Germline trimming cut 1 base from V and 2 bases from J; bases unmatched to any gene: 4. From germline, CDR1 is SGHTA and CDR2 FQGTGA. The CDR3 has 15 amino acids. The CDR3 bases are TGTGCCAGCAGCTTAAACGGGGGGAAACAAGAGACCCAGTACTTC. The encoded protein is CASSLNGGKQETQYF.

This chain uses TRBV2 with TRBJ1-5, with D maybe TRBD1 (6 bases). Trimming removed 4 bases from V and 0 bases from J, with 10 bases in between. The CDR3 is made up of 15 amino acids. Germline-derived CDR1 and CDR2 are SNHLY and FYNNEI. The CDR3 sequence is CASSGGGVSNQPQHF. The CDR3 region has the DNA TGTGCCAGCAGTGGAGGGGGGGTTAGCAATCAGCCCCAGCATTTT.

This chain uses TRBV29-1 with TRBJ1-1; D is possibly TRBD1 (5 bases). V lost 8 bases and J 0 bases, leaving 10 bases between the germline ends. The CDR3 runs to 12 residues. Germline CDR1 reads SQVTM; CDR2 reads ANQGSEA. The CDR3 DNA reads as TGCAGCACCTCACAGGTGAACACTGAAGCTTTCTTT. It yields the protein CSTSQVNTEAFF.

CDR3 loop: CASSLADYGYTF. Here the CDR3 DNA reads TGTGCCAGCAGCTTAGCGGACTATGGCTACACCTTC. This chain uses TRBV7-8 with TRBJ1-2; D is unresolved. CDR1 is SGHVS, CDR2 FQNEAQ, per germline. Trimming removed 0 bases at V and 3 bases at J, with 2 bases between. CDR3 length: 12 amino acids. The whole variable domain, remainder taken from reference TRBV7-8 and TRBJ1-2, is GAGVSQSPRYKVAKRGQDVALRCDPISGHVSLFWYQQALGQGPEFLTYFQNEAQLDKSGLPSDRFFAERPEGSVSTLKIQRTQQEDSAVYLCASSLADYGYTFGSGTRLTVV.

CDR3 amino acids: CASSPLRGFTYEQYF. In DNA, the CDR3 is TGTGCCAGCAGCCCCTTGAGGGGCTTCACCTACGAGCAGTACTTC. V usage is TRBV3-1 (or the pseudogene TRBV3-2) and J usage is TRBJ2-7, with D tentatively TRBD1 or TRBD2 (5 bases each). The V end was cut by 4 bases, the J end by 2 bases, with 15 bases between. The germline V gene encodes CDR1 LGHDT and CDR2 YNNKEL (reference sequence). The CDR3 is 15 amino acids.

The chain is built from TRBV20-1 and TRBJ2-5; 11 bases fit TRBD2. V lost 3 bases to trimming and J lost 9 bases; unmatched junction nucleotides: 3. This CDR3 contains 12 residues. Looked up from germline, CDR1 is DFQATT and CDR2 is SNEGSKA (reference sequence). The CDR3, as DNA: TGCAGTGCTAGTACTAGCGGGGGATCCCAGTACTTC. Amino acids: CSASTSGGSQYF.

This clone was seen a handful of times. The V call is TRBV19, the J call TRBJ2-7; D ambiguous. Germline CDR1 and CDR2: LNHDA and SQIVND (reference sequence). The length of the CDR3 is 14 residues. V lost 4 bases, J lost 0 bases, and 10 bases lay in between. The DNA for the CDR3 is TGTGCCAGTAGTAGCCTTGGGTTCTCCTACGAGCAGTACTTC. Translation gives CASSSLGFSYEQYF.

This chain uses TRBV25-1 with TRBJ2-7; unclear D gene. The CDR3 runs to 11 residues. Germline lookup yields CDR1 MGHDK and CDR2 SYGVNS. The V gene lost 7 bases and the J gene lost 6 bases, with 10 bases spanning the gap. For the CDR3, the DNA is TGTGCCAGCACATCCTACCCCGAGCAGTACTTC. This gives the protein CASTSYPEQYF.

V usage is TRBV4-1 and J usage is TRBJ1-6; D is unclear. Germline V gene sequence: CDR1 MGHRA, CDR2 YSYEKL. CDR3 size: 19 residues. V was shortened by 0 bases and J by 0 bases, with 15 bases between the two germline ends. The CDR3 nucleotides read TGCGCCAGCAGCCAAGATAGGAAACAGCTTAGCTCCTATAATTCACCCCTCCACTTT. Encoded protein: CASSQDRKQLSSYNSPLHF.

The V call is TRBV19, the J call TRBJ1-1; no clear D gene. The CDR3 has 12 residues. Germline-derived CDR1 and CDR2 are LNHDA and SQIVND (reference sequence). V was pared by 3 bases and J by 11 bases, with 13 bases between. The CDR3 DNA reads TGTGCCAGTAGTATGGGTGGACTACGGGCTTTCTTT. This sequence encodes CASSMGGLRAFF.

This CDR3 is CASGLGLGAGEQFF. CDR3 coding DNA: TGTGCTAGTGGTTTAGGTTTGGGGGCCGGTGAGCAGTTCTTC. J is TRBJ2-1 and V is TRBV12-5, with D maybe TRBD1 (6 bases). This CDR3 has 14 residues. V was pared by 3 bases and J by 9 bases, with 15 bases between. Germline CDR1 LGHNT, CDR2 FRNRAP.

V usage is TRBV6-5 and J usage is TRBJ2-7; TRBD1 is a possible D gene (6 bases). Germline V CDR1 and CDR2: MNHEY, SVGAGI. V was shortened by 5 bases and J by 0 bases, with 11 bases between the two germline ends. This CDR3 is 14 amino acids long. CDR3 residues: CASSQDRNSYEQYF. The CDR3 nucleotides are TGTGCCAGCAGTCAGGACAGAAACTCCTACGAGCAGTACTTC.